These 17 T cell receptor beta chains were sequenced from one sample in a study of PD-1 blockade in classical Hodgkin lymphoma. Produced via immunoSEQ multiplex PCR; TCRdb's table is partial and in-frame only. The sample lists about 19,000 clones, under 80% seen once, with roughly 22% in the top ten. Time point meaning: cycle 4 day 1 (C4D1), after five to seven weeks of nivolumab. With no exception, relapse followed autologous stem cell transplantation in all patients, and brentuximab vedotin exposure varied. The specimen comprised peripheral blood mononuclear cells (PBMCs), sampled before the fourth cycle of nivolumab. Every receptor here comes from a human donor with classical Hodgkin lymphoma.

This clone showed up just a few times. This chain connects TRBV4-1 to TRBJ1-6, with a tentative D call TRBD1 (6 bases). Per germline, CDR1 MGHRA and CDR2 YSYEKL. The CDR3 is 18 residues long. Deletions cut 1 base from V and 6 bases from J, with 19 bases between. CDR3 sequence (DNA): TGCGCCAGCAGCCAAGTTGGCTTGATGGACAGCAGTAATTCACCCCTCCACTTT. It codes for CASSQVGLMDSSNSPLHF.

The chain links TRBV9 to TRBJ1-6; D remains ambiguous. Germline lookup yields CDR1 SGDLS and CDR2 YYNGEE. The CDR3 runs to 13 residues. Trimming removed 0 bases from V and 6 bases from J, with 4 bases in between. In DNA, the CDR3 is TGTGCCAGCAGCGTAGGTGGTAATTCACCCCTCCACTTT. This codes for CASSVGGNSPLHF.

V is TRBV5-6 and J is TRBJ2-2; TRBD1 matches at 8 bases. With V trimmed by 3 bases and J by 0 bases, 4 bases remained unmatched. The germline CDR1 and CDR2 sequences are SGHDT and YYEEEE. This CDR3 contains 16 residues. The CDR3 sequence: CASSYLGQANTGELFF. DNA of the CDR3: TGTGCCAGCAGCTATCTGGGACAGGCGAACACCGGGGAGCTGTTTTTT.

The chain joins TRBV6-6 to TRBJ1-1; perhaps TRBD1 as D (6 bases). This CDR3 region has 14 residues. Germline lookup yields CDR1 MNHNY and CDR2 SVGAGI (reference sequence). Trimming pared 4 bases from V and 1 base from J, leaving 10 bases between. The CDR3 DNA is TGTGCCAGCAGTTGGGGGGGGCCGAACACTGAAGCTTTCTTT. Translation: CASSWGGPNTEAFF.

This clone occurred a few times. The chain recombines TRBV12-5 with TRBJ2-5; 7 nucleotides agree with TRBD2. Germline values: CDR1 LGHNT, CDR2 FRNRAP. The CDR3 has 13 residues. V gave up 5 bases and J gave up 4 bases; unmatched junction bases: 4. The CDR3 DNA reads as TGTGCTAGTGGTCTGGGGGGGGGAGAGACCCAGTACTTC. Amino acid sequence: CASGLGGGETQYF.

The count of this clone is one. The chain recombines TRBV5-4 with TRBJ2-3; the D is unclear. V lost 0 bases and J lost 4, with 12 bases in between. Germline CDR1 and CDR2: SGHNT and YYREEE (reference sequence). The CDR3 loop spans 15 amino acids. The CDR3 DNA follows: TGTGCCAGCAGCTTGGGGTTTAGGGCCGCAGATACGCAGTATTTT. Amino acids: CASSLGFRAADTQYF.

The J gene is TRBJ2-7, the V gene TRBV7-2, with D perhaps matching TRBD1 (6 bases). CDR3 length equals 14 residues. The germline V gene has CDR1 SGHTA and CDR2 FQGNSA. V lost 5 bases, J lost 0 bases, and 11 bases lay in between. Here the CDR3 DNA reads TGTGCCAGCAGCAGGGGGACCACCTCCTACGAGCAGTACTTC. Its protein is CASSRGTTSYEQYF.

The rearrangement joins TRBV6-1 to TRBJ1-2; D perhaps matches TRBD1 (6 bases). The V gene lost 5 bases and the J gene lost 2 bases, with 12 bases spanning the gap. Germline V gene lookup returns CDR1 MNHNS and CDR2 SASEGT. The CDR3 sequence is 14 residues long. CDR3: CASSRNTGNYGYTF. DNA of the CDR3: TGTGCCAGCAGTAGGAATACAGGGAACTATGGCTACACCTTC.

The chain joins TRBV28 to TRBJ1-2; tentative D call: TRBD1 (6 bases). V shed 8 bases and J shed 3 bases, with 13 bases lying between them. This CDR3 is built from 13 residues. Germline CDR1 is MDHEN and CDR2 is SYDVKM. For the CDR3, the DNA is TGTGCCAGCGGAACACAGGGATACTATGGCTACACCTTC. Translating gives CASGTQGYYGYTF.

The CDR3, as DNA: TGTGCCAGCGCTCCAGGTAACAATGAGCAGTTCTTC. It is translated as CASAPGNNEQFF. The chain is built from TRBV27 and TRBJ2-1; D gene ambiguous. The germline CDR1 and CDR2 sequences are MNHEY and SMNVEV (reference sequence). The CDR3 has 12 residues. Trimming stripped 8 bases from V and 5 bases from J, with 10 bases between.

The CDR3 DNA is TGCGCCAGCAGCTACAGGACAGGAGGGAACACCGGGGAGCTGTTTTTT. Translating gives CASSYRTGGNTGELFF. The rearrangement links TRBV5-1 to TRBJ2-2; TRBD1 matches 7 bases. Trimming at V came to 3 bases and at J to 1 base, leaving 6 bases not matched to a gene. CDR3 size: 16 residues. In germline, CDR1 is SGHRS, CDR2 YFSETQ.

This chain joins TRBV25-1 and TRBJ2-3; 7 nucleotides line up with TRBD1. J lost 5 bases, V lost 3 bases, and 11 bases had no gene match. Germline CDR1 is MGHDK and CDR2 is SYGVNS. The length of the CDR3 is 16 residues. The CDR3 loop is CASSDPNRGAQDTQYF. CDR3 bases: TGTGCCAGCAGTGACCCCAACAGGGGCGCCCAAGATACGCAGTATTTT.

The chain uses TRBV11-2 and TRBJ2-1; 7 bases fit TRBD1. CDR3 length: 16 amino acids. Trimming at V came to 2 bases and at J to 4 bases, leaving 8 bases not matched to a gene. CDR1 is SGHAT and CDR2 is FQNNGV in the germline V gene. The CDR3 loop is CASSLPRDSPYNEQFF. The CDR3 coding sequence is TGTGCCAGCAGCTTACCCCGGGACAGTCCTTACAATGAGCAGTTCTTC.

The J gene is TRBJ2-7, the V gene TRBV29-1, with D perhaps matching TRBD1 (6 bases). Trimming took 3 bases from V and 3 from J, leaving 12 bases between them. The CDR3 is 13 amino acids. Germline lookup yields CDR1 SQVTM and CDR2 ANQGSEA. The CDR3 reads CSVDRAGDYEQYF. The DNA for the CDR3 is TGCAGCGTTGATCGGGCAGGGGACTACGAGCAGTACTTC.

The rearrangement links TRBV6-5 to TRBJ2-7, with a possible D match to TRBD2 (5 bases). The CDR3 extends over 14 amino acids. Germline V gene data show CDR1 as MNHEY and CDR2 as SVGAGI. V was cut by 6 bases and J by 6 bases, with 18 bases left in between. The CDR3 loop reads CASSLDVVRGEQYF. The CDR3 region has the DNA TGTGCCAGCAGCCTTGATGTAGTACGGGGCGAGCAGTACTTC.

This clone came up a few times. J is TRBJ2-5 and V is TRBV5-1; 8 bases agree with TRBD2. With V trimmed by 2 bases and J by 5 bases, 5 bases remained unmatched. Per the germline V gene, CDR1 is SGHRS and CDR2 is YFSETQ. CDR3 length: 14 residues. The CDR3 DNA is TGCGCCAGCAGCTTAGGACTAGCTTTGGAGACCCAGTACTTC. It encodes CASSLGLALETQYF. Supplemented by reference TRBV5-1 and TRBJ2-5, the full variable domain reads KAGVTQTPRYLIKTRGQQVTLSCSPISGHRSVSWYQQTPGQGLQFLFEYFSETQRNKGNFPGRFSGRQFSNSRSEMNVSTLELGDSALYLCASSLGLALETQYFGPGTRLLVL.

This clone occurred once. The chain carries TRBV19 and TRBJ1-4; TRBD1 matches 7 bases. This CDR3 is built from 15 residues. The ends lost 4 bases at V and 5 bases at J; junction bases unmatched: 7. Germline assignment: CDR1 LNHDA and CDR2 SQIVND (reference sequence). CDR3 in amino acids: CASSTWTGQNEKLFF. The DNA for the CDR3 is TGTGCCAGTAGTACCTGGACAGGTCAAAATGAAAAACTGTTTTTT.